This T cell receptor (beta chain) was retrieved from a study of blood T cell repertoires in COVID-19. Study at large: Both acute and convalescent COVID-19 samples were obtained from the United States, Italy and Spain. PBMCs, B-cell-depleted T cells, or T cells were the source of the cDNA or gDNA that made up the material.

The CDR3 consists of 16 residues. Trimming removed 5 bases from V and 3 bases from J; junction bases left unmatched: 13. The germline gives CDR1 SGHAT, CDR2 FQNNGV. This clone appeared a few times. In the study's own analysis: Researchers report that nucleated cell counts were estimated from reference gene primer amplification. Clones were sequenced by immunoSEQ multiplex PCR, and TCRdb holds only the in-frame ones, with some missing. V, J and clone size are those of that table, while D and trimming were read from the DNA. The sample lists approximately 190,000 clones, roughly four fifths occurring once.

The sequenced material came from peripheral blood. This TCR was recovered from a woman in her forties with acute or convalescent COVID-19. The chain carries TRBV11-2 and TRBJ2-7; 7 positions match TRBD1. The DNA for the CDR3 is TGTGCCAGCAGCCAACTCAACAGGGGCTTAGGCTACGAGCAGTACTTC. Translating it yields CASSQLNRGLGYEQYF. Looking up the rest from reference TRBV11-2 and TRBJ2-7 gives the full variable domain: EAGVAQSPRYKIIEKRQSVAFWCNPISGHATLYWYQQILGQGPKLLIQFQNNGVVDDSQLPKDRFSAERLKGVDSTLKIQPAKLEDSAVYLCASSQLNRGLGYEQYFGPGTRLTVT.